This entry concerns a single T cell receptor beta chain. The data were taken from a study of blood T cell repertoires in COVID-19. Across the study: Sample material is recorded as cDNA or gDNA derived from T cells, B-cell-depleted T cells, or PBMCs.

The protocol was immunoSEQ multiplex PCR, while the TCRdb copy is restricted to in-frame clones and leaves out a portion. Here the sample spans around 75,000 clones, 85% to 90% being singletons. CDR3 length: 14 residues. The germline gives CDR1 MNHEY, CDR2 SVGEGT. The ends were cut back, 5 bases at V and 0 bases at J, with 10 bases in the middle. The specimen was peripheral blood. The chain combines TRBV6-2 or TRBV6-3 with TRBJ1-2; D not resolved. This receptor was taken from a human donor in a cohort sampled during active COVID-19. The CDR3 spells CASSPSGSNYGYTF. For the CDR3, the DNA is TGTGCCAGCAGTCCCTCAGGATCTAACTATGGCTACACCTTC.